This entry concerns a single T cell receptor (beta chain). J gave up 5 bases and V 3 bases, and 8 bases lay outside the gene matches. Germline-derived CDR1 and CDR2 are ENHRY and SYGVKD. The CDR3 is 15 amino acids. The record originates from a study of tumor T cells in aggressive B-cell lymphoma. TCRdb's copy holds only in-frame clones and misses some; the assay was immunoSEQ multiplex PCR. The sample holds some 1,900 clones; roughly 87% are singletons and the top ten take around a tenth. Sequencing was carried out using tumor tissue. The source is an adult with diffuse large B cell lymphoma. The chain links TRBV10-3 to TRBJ2-5; TRBD2 aligns across 8 bases. The CDR3 nucleotides are TGTGCCATCAGTGATCGCCAGCGGGGGAGGGAGACCCAGTACTTC. Protein: CAISDRQRGRETQYF.